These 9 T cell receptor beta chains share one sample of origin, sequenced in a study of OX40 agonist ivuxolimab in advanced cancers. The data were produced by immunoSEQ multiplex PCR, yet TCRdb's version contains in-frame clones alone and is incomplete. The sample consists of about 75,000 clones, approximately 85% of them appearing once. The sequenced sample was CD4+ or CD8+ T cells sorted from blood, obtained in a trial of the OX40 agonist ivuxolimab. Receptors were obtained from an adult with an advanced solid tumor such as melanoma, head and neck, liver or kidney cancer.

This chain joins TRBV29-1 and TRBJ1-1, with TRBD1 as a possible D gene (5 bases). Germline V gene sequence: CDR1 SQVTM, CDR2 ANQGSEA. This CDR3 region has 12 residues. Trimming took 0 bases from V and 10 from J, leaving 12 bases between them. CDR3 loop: CSVEEPRDSAFF. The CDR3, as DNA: TGCAGCGTTGAAGAGCCCCGGGACTCAGCTTTCTTT.

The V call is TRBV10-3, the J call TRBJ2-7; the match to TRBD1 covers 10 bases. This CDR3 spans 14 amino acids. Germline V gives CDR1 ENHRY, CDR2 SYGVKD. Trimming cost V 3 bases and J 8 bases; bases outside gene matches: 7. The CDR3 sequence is CAISDEGTGVKQYF. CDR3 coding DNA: TGTGCCATCAGTGACGAGGGGACAGGGGTAAAGCAGTACTTC.

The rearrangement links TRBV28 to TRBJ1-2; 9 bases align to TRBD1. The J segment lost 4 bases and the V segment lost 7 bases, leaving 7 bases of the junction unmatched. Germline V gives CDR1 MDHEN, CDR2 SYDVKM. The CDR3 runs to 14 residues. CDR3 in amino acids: CASILDRGSYGYTF. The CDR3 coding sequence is TGTGCCAGCATCCTGGACAGGGGTTCCTATGGCTACACCTTC.

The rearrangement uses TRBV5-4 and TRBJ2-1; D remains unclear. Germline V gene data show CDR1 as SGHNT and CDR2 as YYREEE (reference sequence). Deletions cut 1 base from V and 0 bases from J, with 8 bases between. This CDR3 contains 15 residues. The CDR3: CASSLRFSSYNEQFF. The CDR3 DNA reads TGTGCCAGCAGCTTGCGTTTTAGCTCCTACAATGAGCAGTTCTTC.

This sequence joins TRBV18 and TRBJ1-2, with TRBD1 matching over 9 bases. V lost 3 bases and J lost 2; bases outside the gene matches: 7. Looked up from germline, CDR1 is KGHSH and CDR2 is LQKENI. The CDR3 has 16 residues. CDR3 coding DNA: TGTGCCAGCTCACCTACGGGACAGGGATCCAACTATGGCTACACCTTC. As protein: CASSPTGQGSNYGYTF.

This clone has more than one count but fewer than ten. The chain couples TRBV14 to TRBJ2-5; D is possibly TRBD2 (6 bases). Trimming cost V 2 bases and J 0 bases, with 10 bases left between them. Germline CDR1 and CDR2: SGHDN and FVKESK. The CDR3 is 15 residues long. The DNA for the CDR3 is TGTGCCAGCAGCCAAATTAGCGGATACCAAGAGACCCAGTACTTC. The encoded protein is CASSQISGYQETQYF.

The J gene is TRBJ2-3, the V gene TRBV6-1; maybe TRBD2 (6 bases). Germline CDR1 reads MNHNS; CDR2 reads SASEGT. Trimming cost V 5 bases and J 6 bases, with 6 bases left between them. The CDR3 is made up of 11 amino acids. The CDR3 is CASSREDTQYF. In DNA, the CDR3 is TGTGCCAGCAGTCGGGAGGATACGCAGTATTTT.

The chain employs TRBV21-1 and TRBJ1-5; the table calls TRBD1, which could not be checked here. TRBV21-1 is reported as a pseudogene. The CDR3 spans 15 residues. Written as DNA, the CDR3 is TGTGCCAGCAGCAAGGACAGGGTTAGCAATCAGCCCCAGCATTTT. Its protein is CASSKDRVSNQPQHF.

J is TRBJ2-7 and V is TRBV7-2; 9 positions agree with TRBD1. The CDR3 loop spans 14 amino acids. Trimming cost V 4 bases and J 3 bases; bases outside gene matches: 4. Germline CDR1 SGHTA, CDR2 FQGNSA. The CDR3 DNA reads TGTGCCAGCAGCTCCCGGACAGGGGTCTACGAGCAGTACTTC. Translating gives CASSSRTGVYEQYF.